Listed below are T cell receptor beta chains from one sample, sequenced in a study of T-cell reconstitution after alpha-beta-depleted transplantation in children. TCRdb itself ran the PCR reads through MiXCR, one entry per CDR3 protein. The sample yields approximately 500,000 distinct CDR3 sequences, roughly a tenth seen once. Material: PBMCs, obtained before TCRalphabeta/CD19-depleted stem cell transplant. The receptors were gathered from a child aged 2-15 years with inherited bone marrow failure, due to receive a stem cell transplant. The CDR3 runs from the conserved cysteine through the conserved F or W. D genes are given only for firm matches. The size field is filled for only some rows; it gives once, few, many or a size class.

clone_size	d_call	v_call	j_call	cdr3_nt	cdr3_aa
few	-	TRBV29-1	TRBJ2-3	TGCAGCGTTGAGAGGCAAGATACGCAGTATTTT	CSVERQDTQYF
many	TRBD2	TRBV4-2	TRBJ2-7	TGTGCCAGCAGCCAAGATCTATATGCGGGAGGGGTCACCGAGCAGTACTTC	CASSQDLYAGGVTEQYF
many	-	TRBV10-3	TRBJ1-5	TGTGCCATCAATTCGGGACACGAGGAGCCCCAGCATTTT	CAINSGHEEPQHF
few	TRBD2	TRBV20-1	TRBJ2-7	TGCAGTGCTAGAGATCTCTCGCTAGCGGGGACCTTC	CSARDLSLAGTF
many	TRBD2	TRBV27	TRBJ2-7	TGTGCCAGCAGTTATGGGTCGAGCGGGAGGTACGAGCAGTACTTC	CASSYGSSGRYEQYF
many	TRBD1	TRBV6-1	TRBJ2-7	TGTGCCAGCAACTATGGACAGGGACACTACGAGCAGTACTTC	CASNYGQGHYEQYF
many	-	TRBV29-1	TRBJ2-7	TGCAGCGTTGTCTCGGATTCCTCTAGCAAGCAGTACTTC	CSVVSDSSSKQYF
many	-	TRBV7-2	TRBJ2-5	TGTGCCAGCAGCTTAGGGCCACAGGGGAGGATTGAGACCCAGTACTTC	CASSLGPQGRIETQYF
-	TRBD2	TRBV20-1	TRBJ2-7	TGCAGTGCTAGAGACAGGACTAGCGGGAGTTCCGAGCAGTACTTC	CSARDRTSGSSEQYF
many	TRBD1	TRBV11-2	TRBJ1-2	TGTGCCAGCAGCACCGGGACAGGCTATGGCTACACCTTC	CASSTGTGYGYTF
many	-	TRBV29-1	TRBJ2-1	TGCAGCGGATGGGGCAAGATCTTCAATGAGCAGTTCTTC	CSGWGKIFNEQFF
many	TRBD2	TRBV11-2	TRBJ2-1	TGTGCCAGCAGCTTAGGGGGGGGGAGACCCTACAATGAGCAGTTCTTC	CASSLGGGRPYNEQFF
many	-	TRBV30	TRBJ2-1	TGTGCTAGTCTTCCGGGGGGCAAAAACAATGAGCAGTTCTTC	CASLPGGKNNEQFF
many	TRBD2	TRBV10-1	TRBJ2-2	TGCGCCAGCAGTGAGTCGCAGCTAGCGGGAGAGGGGTACACCGGGGAGCTGTTTTTT	CASSESQLAGEGYTGELFF
many	TRBD2	TRBV11-3	TRBJ2-1	TGTGCCAGCAGCATGCCGGGACTAGCGGGGGAGCAGTTCTTC	CASSMPGLAGEQFF
few	TRBD1	TRBV5-1	TRBJ2-5	TGCGCCAGCAGCTTGGGGACAGGCTCACAAGAGACCCAGTACTTC	CASSLGTGSQETQYF
many	-	TRBV18	TRBJ2-2	TGTGCCAGCACCCGACAGGGAGGCACCGGGGAGCTGTTTTTT	CASTRQGGTGELFF
many	TRBD2	TRBV29-1	TRBJ2-2	TGCAGCGTTCTAGCGGGAGTTGGCACCGGGGAGCTGTTTTTT	CSVLAGVGTGELFF
many	-	TRBV7-9	TRBJ2-7	TGTGCCAGTACCATCGCTGCCAGAGGGGGCTCCTACGAGCAGTACTTC	CASTIAARGGSYEQYF
many	TRBD1	TRBV6-2/TRBV6-3	TRBJ1-2	TGTGCCAGCAGACAGGGGGCGTGGTATGGCTACACCTTC	CASRQGAWYGYTF
-	TRBD1	TRBV20-1	TRBJ1-2	TGCAGTGCTGGACAGGGTCCACTCTATGGCTACACCTTC	CSAGQGPLYGYTF
many	-	TRBV20-1	TRBJ1-1	TGCAGTGCTAGAGAGGTTCAGTTGAACACTGAAGCTTTCTTT	CSAREVQLNTEAFF
many	-	TRBV2	TRBJ1-1	TGTGCCAGCAGTGTAAGGAGGGGAGCCAACACTGAAGCTTTCTTT	CASSVRRGANTEAFF
many	-	TRBV9	TRBJ1-3	TGTGCCAGCAGCGTAGCCTCCGGGACCGCGTGGGGAAACACCATATATTTT	CASSVASGTAWGNTIYF
many	-	TRBV12-3/TRBV12-4	TRBJ1-5	TGTGCCAGCAGTGGGGGTAGCAATCAGCCCCAGCATTTT	CASSGGSNQPQHF
-	TRBD1	TRBV10-3	TRBJ2-3	TGTGCCATCAGAGCGGACAGGGGGACAGATACGCAGTATTTT	CAIRADRGTDTQYF
many	TRBD1	TRBV12-3/TRBV12-4	TRBJ2-6	TGTGCCAGCAGCGACAGGGGCTCTGGGGCCAACGTCCTGACTTTC	CASSDRGSGANVLTF
-	-	TRBV6-1	TRBJ2-5	TGTGCCAGCAGCCTTGGACTGCTCCTTCAGACCCAGTACTTC	CASSLGLLLQTQYF
many	-	TRBV29-1	TRBJ2-1	TGCAGCGTTGTTATCGAGAGTTTCTACAATGAGCAGTTCTTC	CSVVIESFYNEQFF
many	TRBD2	TRBV28	TRBJ2-1	TGTGCCAGCAGTCATCCTAGCGGGTCCTACAATGAGCAGTTCTTC	CASSHPSGSYNEQFF
few	TRBD2	TRBV29-1	TRBJ2-3	TGCAGCGTTCTCGGGTCTAGCGGGAATTACGCAGATACGCAGTATTTT	CSVLGSSGNYADTQYF
-	TRBD1	TRBV6-2/TRBV6-3	TRBJ2-1	TGTGCCAGCAGTTACTCGATGGCAGGGGGTTACTATGAGCAGTTCTTC	CASSYSMAGGYYEQFF
many	TRBD1	TRBV12-3/TRBV12-4	TRBJ2-5	TGTGCCAGCAGTTCCCCGGGACAGGGCAGGGAGACCCAGTACTTC	CASSSPGQGRETQYF
-	-	TRBV7-2	TRBJ2-5	TGTGCCAGCAGCTTAAAGATCGGGTGGATGGAGACCCAGTACTTC	CASSLKIGWMETQYF
many	TRBD2	TRBV18	TRBJ2-1	TGTGCCAGCTCACATCCTTGGGGACTAGCGGGCCCTAGCAATGAGCAGTTCTTC	CASSHPWGLAGPSNEQFF
many	-	TRBV27	TRBJ2-7	TGTGCCAGCGGCCCGCTGGCGGTAACCTACGAGCAGTACTTC	CASGPLAVTYEQYF
few	TRBD2	TRBV20-1	TRBJ2-5	TGCAGTGCTAGAGATCAAAGACTAGCCCAAGAGACCCAGTACTTC	CSARDQRLAQETQYF
many	-	TRBV12-3/TRBV12-4	TRBJ1-3	TGTGCCAGCAGTCCTCAAACACAGGGCCGCGGAAACACCATATATTTT	CASSPQTQGRGNTIYF
many	TRBD1	TRBV28	TRBJ2-3	TGTGCCAGCAGCCGGGGACAGGCTTCAGATACGCAGTATTTT	CASSRGQASDTQYF
-	-	TRBV11-1	TRBJ1-1	TGTTCCAGCGTCTGGCCCAAATTTAGGACAGAGAACACTGAAGCTTTCTTT	CSSVWPKFRTENTEAFF